One and the same sample provided the 7 T cell receptor beta chains below, sequenced in a study of blood T cell repertoires in COVID-19. Data came from immunoSEQ multiplex PCR; TCRdb stores just in-frame clones and leaves some out. The sample contains about 69,000 clones, around four fifths of which appear only once. Sequenced input: peripheral blood. These receptors came from a human donor in a cohort sampled during active COVID-19.

The rearrangement uses TRBV20-1 and TRBJ2-7, with a tentative D call TRBD1 (5 bases). Germline CDR1 DFQATT, CDR2 SNEGSKA (reference sequence). V was clipped by 3 bases and J by 1 base, with 10 bases between them. The CDR3 has 13 amino acids. The CDR3 sequence is CSASKRGSYEQYF. CDR3 coding DNA: TGCAGTGCTAGTAAAAGGGGTTCCTACGAGCAGTACTTC.

This rearrangement joins TRBV14 to TRBJ2-1, with 10 bases identical to TRBD1. The CDR3 sequence is 15 residues long. J gave up 3 bases and V 4 bases, and 3 bases lay outside the gene matches. Germline values: CDR1 SGHDN, CDR2 FVKESK. The CDR3 DNA is TGTGCCAGCAGCCTGGGACAGGGGAGCTACAATGAGCAGTTCTTC. Encoded protein: CASSLGQGSYNEQFF.

The V gene is TRBV2, the J gene TRBJ2-7, with TRBD1 matching 8 bases. The CDR3 sequence is 16 residues long. Trimming took 5 bases from V and 2 from J; bases not matched to a gene: 11. The germline V gene has CDR1 SNHLY and CDR2 FYNNEI. CDR3 bases: TGTGCCAGCAGTCGACAGGGGACCAGCCCTCCCTACGAGCAGTACTTC. Its protein is CASSRQGTSPPYEQYF. Combining the CDR3 with reference TRBV2 and TRBJ2-7 gives the whole variable domain EPEVTQTPSHQVTQMGQEVILRCVPISNHLYFYWYRQILGQKVEFLVSFYNNEISEKSEIFDDQFSVERPDGSNFTLKIRSTKLEDSAMYFCASSRQGTSPPYEQYFGPGTRLTVT.

The rearrangement uses TRBV7-9 and TRBJ2-2; 10 bases agree with TRBD1. This CDR3 is 14 amino acids long. Germline CDR1 and CDR2: SEHNR and FQNEAQ (reference sequence). The trim removed 4 bases at V and 6 bases at J, leaving 2 bases unmatched. The CDR3 protein is CASSSGQGAGELFF. The CDR3 DNA sequence: TGTGCCAGCAGCTCCGGACAGGGGGCCGGGGAGCTGTTTTTT.

This chain links TRBV12-3 or TRBV12-4 with TRBJ1-6, with D hard to call. The V and J ends lost 5 bases and 10 bases respectively, with 12 bases between them. The CDR3 runs to 13 residues. The CDR3 reads CASSPLGRSPLHF. CDR3 DNA sequence: TGTGCCAGCAGTCCTCTGGGGAGGTCACCCCTCCACTTT.

As for this clone: This sample also contains other DNA sequences that code for the same CDR3. Here the CDR3 reads CASRRGNYGYTF. DNA for the CDR3: TGTGCCTCACGACGGGGTAACTATGGCTACACCTTC. This chain uses TRBV3-1 (or the pseudogene TRBV3-2) with TRBJ1-2; D unclear. This CDR3 spans 12 amino acids. CDR1 and CDR2 (germline): LGHDT, YNNKEL (reference sequence). V lost 11 bases, J lost 1 base, and 11 bases lay in between.

The chain links TRBV9 to TRBJ2-7, with D possibly matching TRBD2 (6 bases). Per germline, CDR1 SGDLS and CDR2 YYNGEE. The V end was cut by 3 bases, the J end by 6 bases, with 16 bases between. The CDR3 extends over 14 amino acids. CDR3 nucleotide sequence: TGTGCCAGCAGCGCGGTCGGGGGAGGAACCGAGCAGTACTTC. Protein sequence: CASSAVGGGTEQYF.